This T cell receptor (beta chain) was captured in a study of spatial heterogeneity in lung cancer. The sample's time point: sample taken at primary tumor resection. The J segment lost 2 bases and the V segment lost 7 bases, leaving 7 bases of the junction unmatched. The CDR3 consists of 15 residues. TCRdb independently ran MiXCR on the 5' RACE reads; one entry per CDR3 protein. The sample consists of 4,500 to 6,500 distinct CDR3 sequences, about 12% of them appearing once. This clonotype is medium-sized in the sample. The receptor's source is a female donor with early-stage non-small cell lung cancer. This chain connects TRBV12-3 or TRBV12-4 to TRBJ2-7; 11 bases match TRBD2. Sequenced here: normal lung tissue next to the tumor, sampled at surgery. CDR3 amino acids: CASTWGLAAAYEQYF. CDR3 coding DNA: TGTGCCAGCACCTGGGGACTAGCGGCAGCCTACGAGCAGTACTTC.